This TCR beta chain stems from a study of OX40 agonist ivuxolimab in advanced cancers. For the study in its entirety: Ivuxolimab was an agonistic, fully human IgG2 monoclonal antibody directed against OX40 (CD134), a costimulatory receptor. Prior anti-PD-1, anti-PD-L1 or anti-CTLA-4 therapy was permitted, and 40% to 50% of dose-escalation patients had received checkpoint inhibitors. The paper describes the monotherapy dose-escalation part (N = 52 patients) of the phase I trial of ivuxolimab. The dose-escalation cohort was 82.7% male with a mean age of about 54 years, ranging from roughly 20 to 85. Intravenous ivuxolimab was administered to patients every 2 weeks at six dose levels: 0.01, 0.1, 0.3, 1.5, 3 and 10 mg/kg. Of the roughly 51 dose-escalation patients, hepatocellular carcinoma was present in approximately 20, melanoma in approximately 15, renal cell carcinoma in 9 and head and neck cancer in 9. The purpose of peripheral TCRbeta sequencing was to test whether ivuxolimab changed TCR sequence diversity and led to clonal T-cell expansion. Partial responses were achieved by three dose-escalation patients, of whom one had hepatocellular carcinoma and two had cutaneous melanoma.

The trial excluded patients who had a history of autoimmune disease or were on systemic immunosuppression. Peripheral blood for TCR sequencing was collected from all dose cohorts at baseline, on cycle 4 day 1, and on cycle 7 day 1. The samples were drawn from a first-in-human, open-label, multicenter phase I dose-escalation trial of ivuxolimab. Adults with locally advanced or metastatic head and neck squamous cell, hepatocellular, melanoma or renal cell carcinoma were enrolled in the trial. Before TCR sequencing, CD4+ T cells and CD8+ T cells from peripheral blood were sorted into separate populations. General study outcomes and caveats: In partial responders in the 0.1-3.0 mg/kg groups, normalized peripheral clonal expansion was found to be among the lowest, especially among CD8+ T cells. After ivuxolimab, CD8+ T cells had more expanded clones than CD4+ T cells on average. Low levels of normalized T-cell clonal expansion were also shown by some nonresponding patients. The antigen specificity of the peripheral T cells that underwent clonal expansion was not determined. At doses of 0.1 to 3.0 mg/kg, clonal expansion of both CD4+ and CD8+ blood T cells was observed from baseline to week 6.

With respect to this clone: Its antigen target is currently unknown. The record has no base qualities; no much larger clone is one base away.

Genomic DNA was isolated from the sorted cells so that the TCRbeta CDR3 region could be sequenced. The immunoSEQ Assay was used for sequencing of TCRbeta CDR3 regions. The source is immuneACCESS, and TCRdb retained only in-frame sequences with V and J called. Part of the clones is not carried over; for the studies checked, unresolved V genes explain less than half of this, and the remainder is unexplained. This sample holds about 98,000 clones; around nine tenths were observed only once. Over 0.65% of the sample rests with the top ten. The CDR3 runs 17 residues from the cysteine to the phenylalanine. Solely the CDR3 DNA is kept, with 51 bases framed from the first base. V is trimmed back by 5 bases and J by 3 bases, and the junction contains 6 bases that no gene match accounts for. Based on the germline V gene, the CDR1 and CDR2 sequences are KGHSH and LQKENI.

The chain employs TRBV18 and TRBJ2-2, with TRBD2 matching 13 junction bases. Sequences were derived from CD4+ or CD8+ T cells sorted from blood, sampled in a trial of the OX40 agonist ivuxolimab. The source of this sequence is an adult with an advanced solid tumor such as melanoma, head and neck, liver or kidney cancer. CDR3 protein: CASSSLLAGGDTGELFF. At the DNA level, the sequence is TGTGCCAGCTCATCACTACTAGCGGGAGGGGACACCGGGGAGCTGTTTTTT.